The clone carrying this T cell receptor (beta chain) was found a few times. Its antigen is unknown. This entry is derived from a study of beta chain features in type 1 diabetes. Whole-study results and caveats: For patients and controls alike, PCR might favor shorter templates to the same degree. Patients with type 1 diabetes carried fewer insertions and had more deletions at their VDJ junctions.

Expressed TCRB transcripts were sequenced after all isolated RNA was converted to cDNA. Regulatory, naive and central memory T cell samples averaged approximately 3.3 million reads. Using immunoSEQ multiplex PCR, the repertoire was profiled, and TCRdb retains in-frame clones only, with some absent. The sample holds under 800,000 clones, about 16% seen once. This CDR3 spans 18 amino acids. Germline trimming cut 0 bases from V and 4 bases from J; bases unmatched to any gene: 11. Germline CDR1 reads SGHTA; CDR2 reads FQGNSA. The chain employs TRBV7-2 and TRBJ2-5; 10 bases are shared with TRBD2. The sequenced sample was naive CD4+ T cells from blood. The clonotype originates from a man in his late teens or twenties in good health. CDR3: CASSLAVDSGGRGETQYF. The CDR3 DNA reads as TGTGCCAGCAGCTTAGCGGTGGATAGCGGGGGGAGAGGAGAGACCCAGTACTTC.